This T cell receptor (beta chain) was recorded in a study of T cells in localized non-small cell lung cancer (dated by TCRdb to 2020 to 2021). Context from the whole study: The study analyzed T cell repertoires of hundreds of early-stage NSCLC patients, comparing tumors and uninvolved tumor-adjacent lungs. A mean age of approximately 70 years was recorded for the NSCLC patients, of whom under 150 were male and some 100 were female. All 240 or so NSCLC patients in the cohort were treatment-naive and had localized lung tumors that were resected. Summary of the overall study and its limitations: Higher blood T cell density associated with longer overall survival, while higher adjacent-lung clonality associated with shorter survival. A median of 57 of the top 100 tumor clones turned up in the paired uninvolved adjacent lung, and 25 to 35 of those clones also ranked among the top 100 of that same adjacent lung. Because the study design was exploratory, TCR variables were selected using unadjusted p-values without false-discovery rate correction. Because multi-region tumor sequencing was not performed, intratumor heterogeneity could not be ruled out. The highest T cell clonality was observed in uninvolved tumor-adjacent lung, where clonality exceeded that of tumor, suggesting that antigenic responses were more focused in uninvolved tumor-adjacent lung.

The immunoSEQ Assay was used to sequence TCR beta CDR3 regions from DNA. In the original analysis: T cell density was computed as TCR beta template counts normalized to usable DNA estimated by amplifying housekeeping genes. Richness was estimated using the preseqR package, with extrapolation to 400,000 templates for PBMC samples and to 120,000 templates for tissue samples. Clonality was defined by subtracting Pielou's evenness from one. Tissue-enriched TCRs were identified by differential abundance testing using productive amino-acid clonotypes, minimum total count 5 and alpha 0.1. The Jaccard Index and the Morisita Overlap Index were used to measure repertoire overlap between compartments. GLIPH grouped TCR beta CDR3s together with public tetramer-defined viral CDR3s, and a viral motif had to include at least three viral sequences and show V-gene enrichment. TCRdb holds this immuneACCESS table with in-frame rearrangements only. Some clones are missing; in checked studies, unresolved V genes explain under half, and the rest has no known cause. For V, J and clone size, that table is used; D and trimming come from the DNA. This sample lists roughly 34,000 clones; about nine tenths were detected once. Around a sixth of the sample comes from the top ten.

At diagnosis, tumor, uninvolved tumor-adjacent lung and peripheral blood were collected and then preserved as a mix of FFPE and fresh-frozen material. For TCR repertoire profiling, blood samples were analyzed in the form of peripheral blood mononuclear cells. The germline V gene encodes CDR1 SGHNT and CDR2 YENEEA. From the cysteine up to the phenylalanine, the CDR3 has a length of 16 residues. Here the CDR3 DNA is all that survives: 48 bases in frame from base 1. V is pared back by 5 bases and J by 0 bases, with 15 bases lying between the germline termini. Notes on this clone: Its antigen specificity is not known. No base quality values were provided; no much bigger clone lies one nucleotide off.

The chain employs TRBV11-3 and TRBJ2-3, with TRBD2 tentatively as D gene (6 bases match). The sequence derives from a man aged 35 to 69 with stage III lung adenocarcinoma. Sequenced here: peripheral blood mononuclear cells, sampled before any cancer treatment. The CDR3 protein sequence reads: CASSPGAGPSTDTQYF. The DNA reads as follows: TGTGCCAGCAGCCCTGGGGCGGGGCCAAGCACAGATACGCAGTATTTT.